The 3 T cell receptor beta chains given below trace back to one sample, sequenced in a study of CD8+ T cells in alopecia areata. Investigators isolated RNA and reverse transcribed it into cDNA to act as the sequencing template. Clones were sequenced by immunoSEQ multiplex PCR, and TCRdb holds only the in-frame ones, with some missing. The repertoire holds fewer than 250,000 clones, with around two fifths as singletons. Noted treatment: oral pan-JAK inhibitor, 5-10 mg twice daily. The material was CD4+ T cells sorted from blood, obtained at approximately week 31, from a patient treated with tofacitinib. The receptor set was obtained from a human donor with alopecia areata.

This clone showed up just a few times. CDR3 sequence reads: CSAQMDGTDTQYF. The CDR3 bases are TGCAGCGCCCAGATGGACGGCACAGATACGCAGTATTTT. The rearrangement joins TRBV29-1 to TRBJ2-3; D uncertain. CDR1 and CDR2 (germline): SQVTM, ANQGSEA. Between the trimmed V and J ends, which lost 7 bases and 1 base, there was a span of 12 bases. This CDR3 has 13 amino acids.

The chain recombines TRBV7-8 with TRBJ2-3; the match to TRBD1 covers 8 bases. Germline-derived CDR1 and CDR2 are SGHVS and FQNEAQ. The trim removed 5 bases at V and 1 base at J, leaving 11 bases unmatched. This CDR3 has 17 amino acids. The CDR3 loop is CASSTNRDRRRTDTQYF. The DNA for the CDR3 is TGTGCCAGCAGCACCAACCGGGACAGGAGACGCACAGATACGCAGTATTTT.

CDR3 in amino acids: CASSSTVLSNQPQHF. The CDR3 coding sequence is TGTGCCAGCAGCTCTACAGTGCTTAGCAATCAGCCCCAGCATTTT. This sequence joins TRBV7-2 and TRBJ1-5; D not resolved. This CDR3 comprises 15 residues. Trimming removed 4 bases at V and 0 bases at J, with 10 bases between. Germline V gene sequence: CDR1 SGHTA, CDR2 FQGNSA.